This entry lists 18 T cell receptor beta chains sequenced from one sample in a study of CD8 T cells in Susac syndrome. Random hexamers were used to reverse transcribe the RNA input (roughly 0.5 to 1 ug). One entry per CDR3 protein results from TCRdb running MiXCR on the immunoSEQ multiplex PCR reads. The sample lists approximately 100,000 distinct CDR3 sequences, 85% to 95% occurring once. The sample was CD8+ T cells from PBMCs. Receptors originate from a human donor in good health.

The V call is TRBV20-1, the J call TRBJ2-7, with 11 bases fitting TRBD2. The V gene's germline CDR1 is DFQATT and CDR2 SNEGSKA (reference sequence). CDR3 length: 15 amino acids. The ends lost 1 base at V and 0 bases at J; junction bases unmatched: 2. CDR3 protein: CSARVAGGRSYEQYF. DNA of the CDR3: TGCAGTGCTAGAGTAGCGGGAGGGCGCTCCTACGAGCAGTACTTC.

This chain connects TRBV7-3 to TRBJ2-4, with D unclear. The V gene's germline CDR1 is SGHTA and CDR2 FQGTGA. CDR3 length equals 16 residues. Trimming pared 1 base from V and 0 bases from J, leaving 10 bases between. Here the CDR3 reads CASSLMGSVAKNIQYF. The CDR3 region has the DNA TGTGCCAGCAGCTTAATGGGGTCGGTAGCCAAAAACATTCAGTACTTC.

The chain is built from TRBV29-1 and TRBJ2-1, with TRBD2 identical over 7 bases. Trimming took 4 bases from V and 5 from J; bases not matched to a gene: 5. Germline values: CDR1 SQVTM, CDR2 ANQGSEA. The CDR3 has 13 residues. In nucleotides, the CDR3 is TGCAGCGTTGGGTTAGCGGGTCACAATGAGCAGTTCTTC. Translating it yields CSVGLAGHNEQFF.

The CDR3 sequence is CASSPFSGRAGEQYF. CDR3 nucleotides: TGTGCCAGCAGCCCTTTTTCCGGGAGGGCCGGAGAGCAGTACTTC. The chain carries TRBV3-1 and TRBJ2-7; TRBD2 matches 8 bases. With V trimmed by 4 bases and J by 7 bases, 12 bases remained unmatched. The CDR3 runs to 15 residues. Germline loops: CDR1 LGHDT, CDR2 YNNKEL (reference sequence).

The V gene is TRBV20-1, the J gene TRBJ1-4, with 9 bases that match TRBD1. The CDR3 extends over 14 amino acids. V shed 6 bases and J 8 bases; nucleotides not matched to a gene: 10. The germline V gene has CDR1 DFQATT and CDR2 SNEGSKA (reference sequence). The CDR3 loop reads CSAYPGQGQEKLFF. The CDR3, as DNA: TGCAGTGCCTATCCGGGACAGGGACAAGAAAAACTGTTTTTT.

The chain has TRBV7-2 and TRBJ1-1; D not certain. The CDR3 extends over 13 amino acids. Per the germline V gene, CDR1 is SGHTA and CDR2 is FQGNSA. V was trimmed by 6 bases and J by 5 bases, leaving 13 bases between them. CDR3 nucleotides: TGTGCCAGCAGGACACAAGGACGGACTGAAGCTTTCTTT. Translated: CASRTQGRTEAFF.

The chain uses TRBV4-2 and TRBJ2-1; perhaps TRBD2 as D (6 bases). The CDR3 is made up of 15 amino acids. Deletions cut 6 bases from V and 4 bases from J, with 16 bases between. Germline lookup yields CDR1 LGHNA and CDR2 YNFKEQ. CDR3 sequence reads: CASSPRIGSYNEQFF. The CDR3 coding sequence is TGTGCCAGCAGTCCAAGGATCGGGAGTTACAATGAGCAGTTCTTC.

The count of this clonotype is one. CDR3 DNA sequence: TGTGCCAGCAGCTTAGTTCCACAGGGTCGTATGAACACTGAAGCTTTCTTT. It encodes CASSLVPQGRMNTEAFF. V is TRBV13 and J is TRBJ1-1; weak D call: TRBD1 (6 bases). The CDR3 has 17 amino acids. Germline loops: CDR1 PRHDT, CDR2 FYEKMQ (reference sequence). The ends were cut back, 1 base at V and 0 bases at J, with 15 bases in the middle.

This chain connects TRBV9 to TRBJ2-5; a weak D match, TRBD2 (5 bases). The V gene lost 4 bases and the J gene lost 3 bases, with 13 bases spanning the gap. CDR3 length: 14 amino acids. The germline V gene has CDR1 SGDLS and CDR2 YYNGEE. The chain's CDR3 is CASSSLDGEETQYF. The CDR3 nucleotides are TGTGCCAGCAGCTCTCTCGACGGGGAAGAGACCCAGTACTTC.

The chain combines TRBV23-1 with TRBJ2-7, with unresolved D. TRBV23-1 counts as an open reading frame of uncertain function. The germline V and J ends were trimmed by 9 bases and 0 bases, with 12 bases remaining between them. The CDR3 contains 13 residues. CDR3 residues: CARTGFPSYEQYF. The CDR3 region has the DNA TGCGCCAGAACGGGTTTTCCCTCCTACGAGCAGTACTTC.

The chain links TRBV19 to TRBJ2-7, with 8 nucleotides matching TRBD1. The V and J ends lost 5 bases and 3 bases, in that order; junction bases with no gene match: 6. The CDR3 totals 14 residues. In germline, CDR1 is LNHDA, CDR2 SQIVND (reference sequence). The CDR3 loop reads CASSPGQGDYEQYF. CDR3 nucleotides: TGTGCCAGTAGTCCCGGACAGGGAGACTACGAGCAGTACTTC. The variable domain in full, completed from reference TRBV19 and TRBJ2-7, reads DGGITQSPKYLFRKEGQNVTLSCEQNLNHDAMYWYRQDPGQGLRLIYYSQIVNDFQKGDIAEGYSVSREKKESFPLTVTSAQKNPTAFYLCASSPGQGDYEQYFGPGTRLTVT.

The chain uses TRBV7-3 and TRBJ2-1; D perhaps matches TRBD2 (5 bases). The CDR3 runs 13 residues. Trimming stripped 4 bases from V and 5 bases from J, with 9 bases between. Per germline, CDR1 SGHTA and CDR2 FQGTGA. The CDR3 is CASSSGLDNEQFF. The CDR3 bases are TGTGCCAGCAGCTCAGGACTTGACAATGAGCAGTTCTTC. Full variable domain (rest looked up from reference TRBV7-3 and TRBJ2-1): GAGVSQTPSNKVTEKGKYVELRCDPISGHTALYWYRQSLGQGPEFLIYFQGTGAADDSGLPNDRFFAVRPEGSVSTLKIQRTERGDSAVYLCASSSGLDNEQFFGPGTRLTVL.

The V and J genes are TRBV25-1 and TRBJ1-3; TRBD1 is a possible D gene (5 bases). Trimming cost V 1 base and J 0 bases, with 7 bases left between them. Germline loops: CDR1 MGHDK, CDR2 SYGVNS. The CDR3 is made up of 15 amino acids. CDR3 protein: CASSEWDGSGNTIYF. The CDR3 bases are TGTGCCAGCAGTGAATGGGACGGCTCTGGAAACACCATATATTTT.

The V call is TRBV6-2 or TRBV6-3, the J call TRBJ2-2; no definite D call. Between the trimmed V and J ends, which lost 5 bases and 6 bases, there was a span of 19 bases. Germline assignment: CDR1 MNHEY and CDR2 SVGEGT. The CDR3 is 16 residues long. The CDR3 nucleotides are TGTGCCAGCAGTCGGCCCTTGCGCCCACTGCCCGGGGAGCTGTTTTTT. This codes for CASSRPLRPLPGELFF.

The chain employs TRBV20-1 and TRBJ1-3, with a weak D call TRBD1 (5 bases). The V end lost 1 base, the J end lost 4 bases, and 14 bases lay between the germline ends. The CDR3 contains 15 residues. Germline CDR1 reads DFQATT; CDR2 reads SNEGSKA (reference sequence). This CDR3 is CSARGIRGFGNTIYF. In DNA, the CDR3 is TGCAGTGCTAGAGGGATTCGGGGGTTCGGAAACACCATATATTTT.

The chain has TRBV2 and TRBJ2-2, with 7 bases lining up with TRBD2. Germline V gives CDR1 SNHLY, CDR2 FYNNEI. The CDR3 is 16 amino acids. V trimming: 6 bases; J trimming: 1 base; junction bases outside the gene matches: 8. As DNA, the CDR3 is TGTGCCAGCAGGAGCTCCGAGCGGGGGAACACCGGGGAGCTGTTTTTT. Its translation is CASRSSERGNTGELFF.

This chain joins TRBV30 and TRBJ2-6, with 7 bases that match TRBD1. The CDR3 length is 17 residues. The V gene end was trimmed by 0 bases and the J gene end by 2 bases; junction bases not matched to a gene: 7. In germline, CDR1 is GTSNPN, CDR2 SVGIG (reference sequence). The CDR3 loop is CAWSVLRTGTGANVLTF. The CDR3 coding sequence is TGTGCCTGGAGTGTCCTAAGGACAGGAACTGGGGCCAACGTCCTGACTTTC.

The chain carries TRBV7-9 and TRBJ2-1; D is unclear. CDR3 length: 16 residues. Trimming took 4 bases from V and 4 from J, leaving 17 bases between them. CDR1 and CDR2 from the germline V gene are SEHNR and FQNEAQ (reference sequence). The CDR3 sequence: CASSSTDPYIYNEQFF. The CDR3 region has the DNA TGTGCCAGCAGCTCGACTGACCCGTACATATACAATGAGCAGTTCTTC.